A single sample gave rise to the 27 T cell receptor beta chains below, sequenced in a study of blood T cells in healthy people across ages. A second PCR of 7 to 11 cycles used a sample-barcoded 5' primer and a J-beta primer mix. Each CDR3 protein gets one entry after TCRdb re-called the 5' RACE reads with MiXCR. Among about 650,000 distinct CDR3 sequences listed, under 65% were seen once. The sample comprised blood. Receptors were obtained from an elderly woman in good health.

The chain joins TRBV29-1 to TRBJ2-5; D might be TRBD1 or TRBD2, each matching 6 bases. The germline V and J ends were trimmed by 5 bases and 5 bases, with 12 bases remaining between them. Germline V gene sequence: CDR1 SQVTM, CDR2 ANQGSEA. The CDR3 length is 12 residues. Here the CDR3 reads CSVIRRGETQYF. As DNA, the CDR3 is TGCAGCGTTATCCGGAGGGGGGAGACCCAGTACTTC.

The genes are TRBV3-1 and TRBJ1-1; 7 nucleotides line up with TRBD1. The CDR3 is 11 amino acids. V was pared by 6 bases and J by 5 bases, with 0 bases of the junction left unmatched. Germline V gene sequence: CDR1 LGHDT, CDR2 YNNKEL (reference sequence). DNA for the CDR3: TGTGCCAGCAGACAGGGGACTGAAGCTTTCTTT. Protein sequence: CASRQGTEAFF.

The chain is built from TRBV6-4 and TRBJ2-7; 8 nucleotides align to TRBD1. The length of the CDR3 is 15 residues. Germline V gives CDR1 MRHNA, CDR2 SNTAGT. J lost 2 bases, V lost 3 bases, and 6 bases had no gene match. The CDR3 DNA is TGTGCCAGCAGTGAAGGACAGGGACCCCCCTACGAGCAGTACTTC. It is translated as CASSEGQGPPYEQYF.

The J gene is TRBJ1-3, the V gene TRBV5-1; D is unresolved. V was trimmed by 4 bases and J by 0 bases, leaving 11 bases between them. The length of the CDR3 is 15 residues. Germline V gene sequence: CDR1 SGHRS, CDR2 YFSETQ. Written as DNA, the CDR3 is TGCGCCAGCAGCCCGCGGGCCGGCTCTGGAAACACCATATATTTT. It codes for CASSPRAGSGNTIYF.

Many counts were recorded for this clonotype. The chain carries TRBV28 and TRBJ2-5; tentatively, D is TRBD1 (5 bases). Deletions cut 6 bases from V and 1 base from J, with 21 bases between. The CDR3 loop spans 17 amino acids. Germline V gives CDR1 MDHEN, CDR2 SYDVKM. The CDR3 DNA follows: TGTGCCAGCAGCCCTAACAGGTTTTTAGTATCCCAAGAGACCCAGTACTTC. Translation gives CASSPNRFLVSQETQYF. The whole variable domain, remainder taken from reference TRBV28 and TRBJ2-5, is DVKVTQSSRYLVKRTGEKVFLECVQDMDHENMFWYRQDPGLGLRLIYFSYDVKMKEKGDIPEGYSVSREKKERFSLILESASTNQTSMYLCASSPNRFLVSQETQYFGPGTRLLVL.

This chain connects TRBV28 to TRBJ1-2; D unresolved. The CDR3 consists of 14 residues. Trimming cost V 2 bases and J 2 bases, with 9 bases left between them. Germline assignment: CDR1 MDHEN and CDR2 SYDVKM. CDR3 sequence (DNA): TGTGCCAGCAGTTTAGGGCACAGCAACTATGGCTACACCTTC. Protein: CASSLGHSNYGYTF.

This clonotype has more than one count but fewer than ten. The chain couples TRBV2 to TRBJ2-7, with TRBD1 matching over 9 bases. The CDR3 extends over 15 amino acids. CDR1 SNHLY and CDR2 FYNNEI come from the germline V gene. Germline trimming cut 6 bases from V and 2 bases from J; bases unmatched to any gene: 8. CDR3 nucleotide sequence: TGTGCCAGCAGGGCCTTGGACAGGGGAGCCTACGAGCAGTACTTC. Encoded protein: CASRALDRGAYEQYF.

Notes on this clonotype: A much larger clone is a single base away; this may be a read error. This chain uses TRBV5-1 with TRBJ2-7; 13 bases are shared with TRBD2. V lost 3 bases to trimming and J lost 7 bases; unmatched junction nucleotides: 4. Looked up from germline, CDR1 is SGHRS and CDR2 is YFSETQ. This CDR3 spans 14 amino acids. The CDR3 sequence is CASSWGLAGLEQYF. The CDR3 DNA is TGCGCCAGCAGCTGGGGACTAGCGGGACTTGAGCAGTACTTC.

V is TRBV28 and J is TRBJ2-3; possible D gene TRBD2, 6 bases. This CDR3 region has 13 residues. From germline, CDR1 is MDHEN and CDR2 SYDVKM. V lost 6 bases, J lost 3 bases, and 10 bases lay in between. DNA of the CDR3: TGTGCCAGCAGGGAGGGCGGTACAGATACGCAGTATTTT. Its translation is CASREGGTDTQYF.

The rearrangement joins TRBV27 to TRBJ2-7; 7 positions agree with TRBD1. There are 14 residues in the CDR3. CDR1 and CDR2 from the germline V gene are MNHEY and SMNVEV (reference sequence). With 8 bases clipped from V and 0 bases from J, the junction kept 7 bases outside the gene matches. CDR3 DNA sequence: TGTGCCAGCTCCAGGACAGGATACTCCTACGAGCAGTACTTC. The encoded protein is CASSRTGYSYEQYF.

This chain connects TRBV19 to TRBJ2-7; 8 nucleotides agree with TRBD2. CDR1 is LNHDA, CDR2 SQIVND, per germline (reference sequence). The CDR3 spans 15 residues. Trimming cost V 3 bases and J 4 bases; bases outside gene matches: 8. The CDR3 DNA is TGTGCCAGTAGTATTTTTTTGGGACTAGGATACGAGCAGTACTTC. It encodes CASSIFLGLGYEQYF.

The chain has TRBV7-9 and TRBJ2-6; D is unresolved. Germline V gene lookup returns CDR1 SEHNR and CDR2 FQNEAQ (reference sequence). V was shortened by 2 bases and J by 0 bases, with 20 bases between the two germline ends. The CDR3 spans 20 residues. CDR3 bases: TGTGCCAGCAGCTTAAGATGGGCAGGTTCGCCCGTCTCTGGGGCCAACGTCCTGACTTTC. Translation: CASSLRWAGSPVSGANVLTF.

This clonotype has a handful of counts. This chain links TRBV12-3 or TRBV12-4 with TRBJ1-2; possible D gene TRBD1, 6 bases. V was trimmed by 5 bases and J by 0 bases, leaving 13 bases between them. This CDR3 spans 15 amino acids. In nucleotides, the CDR3 is TGTGCCAGCAGTGGGGTGAGACAGGCTAACTATGGCTACACCTTC. This translates into CASSGVRQANYGYTF.

A note on this clonotype: One base away lies a much larger clone, so this may be a sequencing read error. The chain carries TRBV5-1 and TRBJ2-3; a weak D match, TRBD1 (5 bases). The CDR3 runs to 15 residues. With 3 bases removed from V and 2 bases from J, the gap between germline ends came to 13 bases. In germline, CDR1 is SGHRS, CDR2 YFSETQ. This chain's CDR3 is CASSWGRPTTDTQYF. In nucleotides, the CDR3 is TGCGCCAGCAGCTGGGGCCGACCGACCACAGATACGCAGTATTTT.

The gene calls are TRBV7-2 and TRBJ1-1, with D perhaps TRBD1 (6 bases). Germline V gives CDR1 SGHTA, CDR2 FQGNSA. Trimming stripped 5 bases from V and 4 bases from J, with 17 bases between. The CDR3 is 15 amino acids. The CDR3 DNA follows: TGTGCCAGCAGCCCCCGGGGGGGGGCCGGCACTGAAGCTTTCTTT. This sequence encodes CASSPRGGAGTEAFF.

V gene TRBV24-1 combines with J gene TRBJ2-5, with D perhaps TRBD1 or TRBD2 (5 bases each). The CDR3 loop spans 16 amino acids. V lost 3 bases and J 5 bases, leaving 18 bases between the germline ends. Germline CDR1 is KGHDR and CDR2 is SFDVKD. In nucleotides, the CDR3 is TGTGCCACCAGTGATACCCGGGGCAGCCCAATGGAGACCCAGTACTTC. This translates into CATSDTRGSPMETQYF.

This clonotype occurred many times. This chain joins TRBV4-2 and TRBJ2-1, with 8 bases matching TRBD2. Germline lookup yields CDR1 LGHNA and CDR2 YNFKEQ. The trim removed 4 bases at V and 9 bases at J, leaving 14 bases unmatched. CDR3 length equals 16 residues. In DNA, the CDR3 is TGTGCCAGCAGCCGAGAAGGAGCGGGAGTCTTAGGTGAGCAGTTCTTC. Its protein product is CASSREGAGVLGEQFF.

This clonotype was counted ten times or more. This chain connects TRBV5-6 to TRBJ1-4; 9 nucleotides align to TRBD1. Per germline, CDR1 SGHDT and CDR2 YYEEEE. The junction had 8 bases not matched to a gene; V was cut back by 2 bases and J by 3 bases. The CDR3 spans 17 residues. CDR3 protein: CASSFAGTGRANEKLFF. The DNA for the CDR3 is TGTGCCAGCAGCTTCGCCGGGACAGGGAGGGCTAATGAAAAACTGTTTTTT. Variable domain in full (rest from reference TRBV5-6 and TRBJ1-4): DAGVTQSPTHLIKTRGQQVTLRCSPKSGHDTVSWYQQALGQGPQFIFQYYEEEERQRGNFPDRFSGHQFPNYSSELNVNALLLGDSALYLCASSFAGTGRANEKLFFGSGTQLSVL.

This clonotype was seen ten or more times. The V and J genes are TRBV5-1 and TRBJ2-3; D not resolved. V was pared by 0 bases and J by 0 bases, with 8 bases between. There are 15 residues in the CDR3. Germline-derived CDR1 and CDR2 are SGHRS and YFSETQ. Here the CDR3 DNA reads TGCGCCAGCAGCTTGGTCCAAACGAGCACAGATACGCAGTATTTT. It is translated as CASSLVQTSTDTQYF.

Written as DNA, the CDR3 is TGCAGTGCTGAGCGGACTATACAAGATACGCAGTATTTT. Its translation: CSAERTIQDTQYF. The rearrangement links TRBV20-1 to TRBJ2-3, with D possibly TRBD2 on 6 matching bases. Germline assignment: CDR1 DFQATT and CDR2 SNEGSKA (reference sequence). The length of the CDR3 is 13 residues. V was trimmed by 5 bases and J by 5 bases, leaving 14 bases between them.

The table lists this clonotype with a few counts. The chain employs TRBV6-6 and TRBJ2-7, with 7 positions matching TRBD1. Germline V gives CDR1 MNHNY, CDR2 SVGAGI (reference sequence). The CDR3 has 15 amino acids. The CDR3: CATRSPGTVTYEQYF. The CDR3 coding sequence is TGTGCTACTAGATCTCCGGGGACAGTTACTTACGAGCAGTACTTC.

As for this clonotype: A much larger clone differs from this one at a single base, so this may be a read error. V gene TRBV12-3 or TRBV12-4 combines with J gene TRBJ2-6; maybe TRBD2 (6 bases). The CDR3 spans 19 residues. Trimming pared 5 bases from V and 1 base from J, leaving 21 bases between. The chain's CDR3 is CASSENGGPVVSGANVLTF. CDR3 nucleotides: TGTGCCAGCAGTGAAAACGGGGGACCCGTGGTTTCTGGGGCCAACGTCCTGACTTTC.

The J gene is TRBJ2-5, the V gene TRBV6-5; D uncertain. V dropped 0 bases and J dropped 11 bases, with 13 bases sitting between them. Germline V gene data show CDR1 as MNHEY and CDR2 as SVGAGI. The CDR3 consists of 13 residues. The CDR3 here is CASSYSSLKEQYF. The CDR3 DNA follows: TGTGCCAGCAGTTACTCGTCACTGAAGGAGCAGTACTTC.

This clonotype has at least ten counts. The chain uses TRBV20-1 and TRBJ2-1; 12 bases map to TRBD2. V was pared by 6 bases and J by 3 bases, with 6 bases of the junction left unmatched. This CDR3 is 15 amino acids long. Germline V lookup: CDR1 DFQATT, CDR2 SNEGSKA (reference sequence). The DNA of the CDR3 is TGCAGTGCGCGGCGGACTAGCGGGATCTACAATGAGCAGTTCTTC. This sequence encodes CSARRTSGIYNEQFF.

This clonotype came up once. The V and J genes are TRBV6-1 and TRBJ2-1; weak D call: TRBD1 (6 bases). Trimming pared 8 bases from V and 9 bases from J, leaving 23 bases between. Germline lookup yields CDR1 MNHNS and CDR2 SASEGT. CDR3 size: 15 residues. The CDR3 loop reads CASSGDLGGPSEQFF. CDR3 sequence (DNA): TGTGCCAGCTCAGGGGATCTAGGTGGACCCAGTGAGCAGTTCTTC.

The V call is TRBV28, the J call TRBJ1-5; TRBD1 matches at 10 bases. The germline gives CDR1 MDHEN, CDR2 SYDVKM. After removal of 3 bases from V and 7 bases from J, the junction contained 6 bases not matched to a gene. This CDR3 is built from 15 residues. The DNA for the CDR3 is TGTGCCAGCAGTTTGGGACAGGGGTGGGGGCAGCCCCAGCATTTT. Its protein is CASSLGQGWGQPQHF.

J is TRBJ1-4 and V is TRBV27; a possible D gene is TRBD1 (5 bases). V was cut by 4 bases and J by 0 bases, with 15 bases left in between. Germline lookup yields CDR1 MNHEY and CDR2 SMNVEV (reference sequence). CDR3 length: 17 amino acids. The DNA of the CDR3 is TGTGCCAGCAGTTCTACAGGTCTCTGGGCAACTAATGAAAAACTGTTTTTT. It yields the protein CASSSTGLWATNEKLFF.